This passage covers 22 T cell receptor beta chains from one sample sequenced in a study of cytomegalovirus exposure and HLA in healthy donors. The data were produced by immunoSEQ multiplex PCR, yet TCRdb's version contains in-frame clones alone and is incomplete. Here the sample spans fewer than 120,000 clones, more than 75% being singletons. Sample: PBMCs. The receptors were gathered from a woman aged 25 to 45 in good health and CMV-seropositive.

The table lists this clone with a count of one. The chain links TRBV27 to TRBJ1-1, with D unclear. Germline loops: CDR1 MNHEY, CDR2 SMNVEV (reference sequence). This CDR3 contains 14 residues. V shed 0 bases and J shed 0 bases, with 5 bases lying between them. The CDR3 protein is CASSLSQMNTEAFF. The CDR3 DNA sequence: TGTGCCAGCAGTTTATCACAGATGAACACTGAAGCTTTCTTT.

The rearrangement joins TRBV7-3 to TRBJ2-3, with D unresolved. Germline V gene lookup returns CDR1 SGHTA and CDR2 FQGTGA. The CDR3 has 13 residues. V gave up 3 bases and J gave up 3 bases, with 7 bases separating them. The CDR3 DNA reads as TGTGCCAGCAGCTTCACAGTGACAGATACGCAGTATTTT. Translating gives CASSFTVTDTQYF.

V usage is TRBV10-3 and J usage is TRBJ2-3; perhaps TRBD2 as D (5 bases). The CDR3 contains 14 residues. The germline V and J ends were trimmed by 11 bases and 0 bases, with 15 bases remaining between them. CDR1 is ENHRY and CDR2 is SYGVKD in the germline V gene. CDR3 sequence (DNA): TGTGCCGCCGCCGAGGGTCCTAGCACAGATACGCAGTATTTT. Its translation: CAAAEGPSTDTQYF.

The V gene is TRBV7-9, the J gene TRBJ2-5; 7 bases fit TRBD1. Per the germline V gene, CDR1 is SEHNR and CDR2 is FQNEAQ (reference sequence). The CDR3 is 15 residues long. V shed 5 bases, J shed 5 bases, and the junction held 11 bases outside the gene matches. CDR3: CASSPLQGRLETQYF. DNA for the CDR3: TGTGCCAGCAGCCCTTTACAGGGGAGACTGGAGACCCAGTACTTC. The whole variable domain, filled in from reference TRBV7-9 and TRBJ2-5, reads DTGVSQNPRHKITKRGQNVTFRCDPISEHNRLYWYRQTLGQGPEFLTYFQNEAQLEKSRLLSDRFSAERPKGSFSTLEIQRTEQGDSAMYLCASSPLQGRLETQYFGPGTRLLVL.

The CDR3 is CASNSQGLGYTF. As DNA, the CDR3 is TGTGCCAGCAATTCACAGGGTCTAGGCTACACCTTC. The chain uses TRBV7-2 and TRBJ1-2; D may be TRBD1 (6 bases). V was pared by 7 bases and J by 8 bases, with 14 bases between. CDR3 length: 12 residues. From germline, CDR1 is SGHTA and CDR2 FQGNSA.

J is TRBJ1-2 and V is TRBV28, with a weak D call TRBD1 (6 bases). CDR1 is MDHEN, CDR2 SYDVKM, per germline. The CDR3 runs 12 residues. Trimming cost V 4 bases and J 6 bases, with 9 bases left between them. CDR3 region: CASSYRVDGYTF. The DNA for the CDR3 is TGTGCCAGCAGTTACAGGGTCGATGGCTACACCTTC.

V is TRBV2 and J is TRBJ1-4; the D gene is possibly TRBD1 (6 bases). The germline V gene encodes CDR1 SNHLY and CDR2 FYNNEI. The CDR3 has 12 residues. The ends were cut back, 6 bases at V and 7 bases at J, with 9 bases in the middle. The CDR3 bases are TGTGCCAGCAGGTGGGACACTGAAAAACTGTTTTTT. Residues: CASRWDTEKLFF.

This rearrangement joins TRBV27 to TRBJ1-2, with no clear D. Trimming took 1 base from V and 4 from J, leaving 7 bases between them. Germline V gene data show CDR1 as MNHEY and CDR2 as SMNVEV (reference sequence). CDR3 length: 13 residues. The CDR3 coding sequence is TGTGCCAGCAGTTTATTCGGCGGCTATGGCTACACCTTC. Translation gives CASSLFGGYGYTF.

This sequence joins TRBV5-6 and TRBJ2-2, with D uncertain. Germline V gene data show CDR1 as SGHDT and CDR2 as YYEEEE. The CDR3 has 13 residues. V lost 8 bases, J lost 3 bases, and 11 bases lay in between. The CDR3 DNA follows: TGTGCCAGTTCTGAACGGGACACCGGGGAGCTGTTTTTT. Translated, it gives CASSERDTGELFF.

The V gene is TRBV30, the J gene TRBJ2-2; 9 bases fit TRBD1. V lost 0 bases, J lost 9 bases, and 11 bases stayed unmatched. Germline lookup yields CDR1 GTSNPN and CDR2 SVGIG (reference sequence). The CDR3 extends over 16 amino acids. The CDR3 is CAWSVPVYRGLRELFF. The CDR3 DNA follows: TGTGCCTGGAGTGTACCGGTTTACAGGGGGCTTAGGGAGCTGTTTTTT.

This chain connects TRBV28 to TRBJ2-5, with TRBD2 as a possible D gene (6 bases). CDR1 is MDHEN and CDR2 is SYDVKM in the germline V gene. CDR3 size: 13 residues. The V end was cut by 4 bases, the J end by 1 base, with 7 bases between. The CDR3 DNA reads TGTGCCAGCAGTTCACTAGCCCAAGAGACCCAGTACTTC. Protein product: CASSSLAQETQYF.

The genes are TRBV5-1 and TRBJ1-6; D possibly corresponds to TRBD1 (6 bases). The CDR3 contains 14 residues. Germline-derived CDR1 and CDR2 are SGHRS and YFSETQ. V was shortened by 3 bases and J by 8 bases, with 12 bases between the two germline ends. The DNA for the CDR3 is TGCGCCAGCAGCTCTCAGGGGAACGATTCACCCCTCCACTTT. Amino acid sequence: CASSSQGNDSPLHF.

This clone has a handful of counts. The rearrangement uses TRBV9 and TRBJ2-3; 12 bases line up with TRBD2. Germline V gene lookup returns CDR1 SGDLS and CDR2 YYNGEE. The CDR3 has 15 amino acids. Unmatched junction bases numbered 4, after V lost 4 bases and J lost 4 bases. The CDR3 loop is CASSQTSGSPDTQYF. CDR3 DNA sequence: TGTGCCAGCAGCCAGACTAGCGGGAGCCCAGATACGCAGTATTTT.

This sequence joins TRBV5-4 and TRBJ2-5; TRBD2 matches at 8 bases. CDR3 size: 14 residues. With V trimmed by 4 bases and J by 5 bases, 7 bases remained unmatched. CDR1 and CDR2 (germline): SGHNT, YYREEE (reference sequence). Here the CDR3 reads CASSHGLARETQYF. CDR3 nucleotides: TGTGCCAGCAGCCACGGACTAGCCCGGGAGACCCAGTACTTC.

V is TRBV4-2 and J is TRBJ2-1; 8 bases align to TRBD2. This CDR3 has 17 residues. Per the germline V gene, CDR1 is LGHNA and CDR2 is YNFKEQ. Trimming removed 2 bases from V and 6 bases from J; junction bases left unmatched: 12. CDR3 residues: CASSQPGTRGLVNEQFF. The CDR3 DNA is TGTGCCAGCAGCCAACCCGGGACTAGGGGCTTAGTCAATGAGCAGTTCTTC.

This clone was detected only a few times. This rearrangement joins TRBV11-2 to TRBJ2-1; maybe TRBD2 (6 bases). Trimming cost V 1 base and J 4 bases, with 11 bases left between them. CDR3 size: 15 residues. The germline gives CDR1 SGHAT, CDR2 FQNNGV. This chain's CDR3 is CASSLAGRPYNEQFF. The CDR3 region has the DNA TGTGCCAGCAGCTTAGCCGGGAGACCTTACAATGAGCAGTTCTTC.

The chain carries TRBV5-4 and TRBJ1-1; 8 bases line up with TRBD1. CDR3 size: 13 residues. CDR1 and CDR2 from the germline V gene are SGHNT and YYREEE (reference sequence). Unmatched junction bases numbered 1, after V lost 0 bases and J lost 6 bases. Written as DNA, the CDR3 is TGTGCCAGCAGCTTGGGGACAGGGCCTGAAGCTTTCTTT. Translation gives CASSLGTGPEAFF.

The chain joins TRBV28 to TRBJ1-1; possible D gene TRBD1, 5 bases. The germline gives CDR1 MDHEN, CDR2 SYDVKM. This CDR3 has 15 amino acids. V dropped 6 bases and J dropped 2 bases, with 16 bases sitting between them. CDR3 nucleotides: TGTGCCAGCAGCCCGCGGGGGACGGCAAACACTGAAGCTTTCTTT. This gives the protein CASSPRGTANTEAFF.

The chain employs TRBV6-5 and TRBJ2-5, with 9 positions matching TRBD1. The CDR3 covers 15 residues. V lost 8 bases and J lost 4; bases outside the gene matches: 11. Germline V gene sequence: CDR1 MNHEY, CDR2 SVGAGI. The CDR3 here is CASSKDRGGVETQYF. CDR3 in DNA: TGTGCCAGCTCAAAAGACAGGGGGGGAGTAGAGACCCAGTACTTC.

The rearrangement uses TRBV7-2 and TRBJ1-4; tentative D call: TRBD1 (5 bases). Per the germline V gene, CDR1 is SGHTA and CDR2 is FQGNSA. V lost 1 base to trimming and J lost 5 bases, with 14 bases between them. There are 16 residues in the CDR3. CDR3 sequence (DNA): TGTGCCAGCAGCTTAGATGGGGCCCTCGGAAATGAAAAACTGTTTTTT. Protein sequence: CASSLDGALGNEKLFF.

The chain is built from TRBV5-4 and TRBJ1-1, with a tentative D call TRBD1 (5 bases). This CDR3 spans 13 amino acids. Germline lookup yields CDR1 SGHNT and CDR2 YYREEE (reference sequence). V was cut by 1 base and J by 7 bases, with 11 bases left in between. CDR3 DNA sequence: TGTGCCAGCAGCTTGAGGGGTCGGAGTGAAGCTTTCTTT. Its protein product is CASSLRGRSEAFF.

This chain uses TRBV30 with TRBJ2-5; no firm D call. TRBJ2-7 matches the DNA end more closely, so the J call is doubtful. Germline lookup yields CDR1 GTSNPN and CDR2 SVGIG (reference sequence). The CDR3 spans 11 residues. The CDR3, as DNA: TGTGCCTGGAGTGCCCTCCACGAGCAGTACTTC. It yields the protein CAWSALHEQYF.